This T cell receptor (beta chain) was recovered during a study of tumor-infiltrating lymphocytes in primary liver carcinoma. Unsorted whole blood yielded blood RNA, and germline DNA was extracted as well. Findings and caveats of the study: Pairs of tumor regions overlapped more than tumor-adjacent and tumor-blood pairs did.

This CDR3 is built from 16 residues. Trimming left V 3 bases short and J 6 bases short, with 17 bases between. Germline CDR1 SGHNT, CDR2 YENEEA. TCR beta cDNA came from about 0.45 ug total RNA, primed with a constant-region primer. Slightly modified ARM-PCR, run as three nested multiplex PCR rounds, produced the TCR beta libraries. The two initial PCR rounds, nine to eleven cycles each, used TRBV1-TRBV30 forward and C-beta reverse primers. Each CDR3 protein is one row after TCRdb ran MiXCR on the multiplex PCR reads. The top ten hold over 15% of the sample, which has about 310,000 distinct CDR3 sequences, 58% seen once. In this sample, this clonotype turned up many times. Its antigen is as yet unknown.

The V and J genes are TRBV11-3 and TRBJ2-2; perhaps D is TRBD1 or TRBD2 (6 bases each). The sequence derives from a woman aged 30 to 39 with primary liver carcinoma and hepatitis B virus infection. Sequenced material: peripheral blood. The CDR3 coding sequence is TGTGCCAGCAGCTTGGGGGCGGCAGGGGAGGCCGGGGAGCTGTTTTTT. Its protein is CASSLGAAGEAGELFF.